The clone carrying this T cell receptor beta chain has a handful of counts. The antigen is unknown. The data are from a study of T-cell memory formation after mild COVID-19. About the study: The two donors had largely donor-specific TCR clusters. Study-wide results and caveats: Researchers found some responding clones in pre-infection memory, a sign that cross-reactive memory joined.

The CDR3 is 13 residues long. Germline CDR1 is GTSNPN and CDR2 is SVGIG (reference sequence). The ends lost 0 bases at V and 5 bases at J; junction bases unmatched: 1. 5'RACE with constant-segment primers built TCRalpha and TCRbeta cDNA libraries with UMIs. TCRdb fed the 5' RACE reads into MiXCR, producing one record per CDR3 protein. The table records around 440,000 distinct CDR3 sequences, 18% of them present only once. Sequencing was done on a sample of PBMCs or a T cell subset sorted from them (not recorded which). The origin of this receptor is an adult woman who had mild COVID-19 (a few samples of this study predate the infection). Cell type and time point are not known. The chain employs TRBV30 and TRBJ1-5; 7 nucleotides align to TRBD1. The CDR3 here is CAWSVQGHQPQHF. The CDR3, as DNA: TGTGCCTGGAGTGTACAGGGGCATCAGCCCCAGCATTTT.